This T cell receptor beta chain was profiled in a study of blood T cells in healthy people across ages. Study details: About one barcoded TCR beta cDNA was captured per two T cells.

Next came a second PCR, run for about 7 to 12 cycles, which used a sample-barcoded 5' primer along with a J-beta primer mix. Every cDNA molecule bore a tag from a template-switch adaptor containing 12 random nucleotides. A single record per CDR3 protein comes from TCRdb applying MiXCR to the 5' RACE reads. The sample comprises 1,800,000 or so distinct CDR3 sequences, 30% to 40% of which are singletons, and roughly 23% rests with the top ten. As to this clonotype: Its antigen is not identified.

Whole-study results and caveats: Per million T cells, the diversity of TCR beta decreased roughly linearly as age advanced. PBMCs left unsorted prevented a conclusive naive versus antigen-experienced comparison.

The sequencing sample was made of blood. The TCR originated in a human donor in good health.

This chain's CDR3 is CASSPGQGAFQPQHF. The DNA for the CDR3 is TGTGCCAGCAGCCCAGGACAGGGGGCTTTTCAGCCCCAGCATTTT. The chain carries TRBV7-2 and TRBJ1-5, with 11 nucleotides matching TRBD1. V dropped 5 bases and J dropped 6; count of bases not matched to a gene: 6. The CDR3 covers 15 residues. Germline lookup yields CDR1 SGHTA and CDR2 FQGNSA.